The next 10 T cell receptor beta chains were all read from a single sample in a study of cytomegalovirus exposure and HLA in healthy donors. The study ran its PCR with 60 Vbeta and 13 Jbeta primers. Profiling relied on immunoSEQ multiplex PCR, and the TCRdb table lists in-frame clones only, not all of them. The table includes over 50,000 clones, around 89% detected once. The specimen sequenced was PBMCs. The receptors shown here come from a man in his thirties or forties in good health and CMV-seropositive.

The CDR3 DNA is TGTGCCAGCAGCTTAGAGGTAGCTAGCACAGATACGCAGTATTTT. Translation gives CASSLEVASTDTQYF. The chain employs TRBV7-2 and TRBJ2-3; no clear D. In germline, CDR1 is SGHTA, CDR2 FQGNSA. This CDR3 is 15 amino acids long. Trimming pared 1 base from V and 0 bases from J, leaving 8 bases between. Using reference TRBV7-2 and TRBJ2-3 for the parts outside the CDR3, the full variable domain is GAGVSQSPSNKVTEKGKDVELRCDPISGHTALYWYRQSLGQGLEFLIYFQGNSAPDKSGLPSDRFSAERTGGSVSTLTIQRTQQEDSAVYLCASSLEVASTDTQYFGPGTRLTVL.

The rearrangement uses TRBV7-3 and TRBJ2-3; 10 positions agree with TRBD2. This CDR3 is built from 16 residues. In germline, CDR1 is SGHTA, CDR2 FQGTGA. V shed 5 bases, J shed 4 bases, and the junction held 9 bases outside the gene matches. CDR3 nucleotides: TGTGCCAGCAGCCCATCGGGAGCGGGAGGGCCAGATACGCAGTATTTT. Amino acids: CASSPSGAGGPDTQYF.

The rearrangement joins TRBV6-6 to TRBJ2-7, with 7 positions matching TRBD1. Germline V gene lookup returns CDR1 MNHNY and CDR2 SVGAGI (reference sequence). CDR3 length: 15 residues. V lost 7 bases and J lost 3; bases outside the gene matches: 12. CDR3 loop: CASTLGAGGVYEQYF. In DNA, the CDR3 is TGTGCCAGCACCCTAGGGGCAGGGGGAGTCTACGAGCAGTACTTC.

The chain has TRBV2 and TRBJ1-6; unclear D gene. Germline values: CDR1 SNHLY, CDR2 FYNNEI. The CDR3 sequence is 14 residues long. The V end was cut by 4 bases, the J end by 8 bases, with 12 bases between. CDR3 region: CASSAGMLHSPLHF. CDR3 DNA: TGTGCCAGCAGTGCCGGGATGTTGCATTCACCCCTCCACTTT.

The V and J genes are TRBV2 and TRBJ2-5; 9 nucleotides line up with TRBD2. The CDR3 has 14 residues. CDR1 is SNHLY, CDR2 FYNNEI, per germline. The trim removed 6 bases at V and 10 bases at J, leaving 12 bases unmatched. The CDR3 sequence: CASRASGTSCYQYF. The DNA for the CDR3 is TGTGCCAGCAGAGCTTCCGGGACTAGCTGTTACCAGTACTTC.

CDR3 region: CASSYGGGWNTEAFF. DNA for the CDR3: TGTGCCAGCAGTTACGGGGGCGGATGGAACACTGAAGCTTTCTTT. The chain recombines TRBV6-5 with TRBJ1-1, with a tentative D call TRBD1 (6 bases). The ends were cut back, 2 bases at V and 1 base at J, with 11 bases in the middle. Germline V gene sequence: CDR1 MNHEY, CDR2 SVGAGI. The CDR3 contains 15 residues.

The chain has TRBV30 and TRBJ2-7; 9 nucleotides align to TRBD2. Germline assignment: CDR1 GTSNPN and CDR2 SVGIG (reference sequence). The CDR3 spans 14 residues. V shed 5 bases and J 0 bases; nucleotides not matched to a gene: 5. CDR3 sequence (DNA): TGTGCCTGGGCCAGCGGGAGGACCTCCTACGAGCAGTACTTC. Encoded protein: CAWASGRTSYEQYF.

J is TRBJ2-1 and V is TRBV4-1; 11 positions match TRBD2. Germline CDR1 and CDR2: MGHRA and YSYEKL. The CDR3 length is 17 residues. Trimming at V came to 2 bases and at J to 9 bases, leaving 12 bases not matched to a gene. For the CDR3, the DNA is TGCGCCAGCAGCCAAAAACAACTAGCGGGAGAGGACGTTGAGCAGTTCTTC. It encodes CASSQKQLAGEDVEQFF.

This clone was found once. The chain couples TRBV6-1 to TRBJ2-7, with TRBD2 matching over 12 bases. V trimming: 3 bases; J trimming: 1 base; junction bases outside the gene matches: 1. The CDR3 has 15 amino acids. The germline V gene has CDR1 MNHNS and CDR2 SASEGT. DNA for the CDR3: TGTGCCAGCAGTGAGGGACTAGCGGGTTCCTACGAGCAGTACTTC. Protein product: CASSEGLAGSYEQYF.

The V and J genes are TRBV14 and TRBJ2-1; D call uncertain. This CDR3 has 11 amino acids. From germline, CDR1 is SGHDN and CDR2 FVKESK. V was clipped by 6 bases and J by 3 bases, with 3 bases between them. CDR3 DNA sequence: TGTGCCAGCAGTCTCTACAATGAGCAGTTCTTC. This encodes CASSLYNEQFF.